These 10 T cell receptor beta chains were sequenced from one sample in a study of T cells after yellow fever vaccination. TCRdb analysed the 5' RACE reads with MiXCR anew, one entry per CDR3 protein. The sample includes approximately 15,000 distinct CDR3 sequences, 7.3% of them seen just once. The sample in question was PBMCs, either bulk or a sorted T-cell subset (CD4+, CD8+, memory, or dextramer-sorted; not recorded which), obtained on the day of the yellow fever booster vaccination. The receptors stem from a young man who received the YFV17D yellow fever vaccine.

This clonotype has at least ten counts. The genes are TRBV12-3 or TRBV12-4 and TRBJ1-2; D is unclear. V lost 2 bases and J 8 bases, leaving 9 bases between the germline ends. The CDR3 is 12 amino acids. CDR3: CASSLFRNGYTF. CDR3 in DNA: TGTGCCAGCAGTTTATTTCGGAACGGCTACACCTTC.

Many counts were recorded for this clonotype. The chain combines TRBV7-9 with TRBJ1-5; D is perhaps TRBD1 (6 bases). Germline loops: CDR1 SEHNR, CDR2 FQNEAQ (reference sequence). The CDR3 has 15 residues. V lost 5 bases, J lost 4 bases, and 15 bases lay in between. CDR3 in amino acids: CASSGLQGWNQPQHF. CDR3 nucleotide sequence: TGTGCCAGCAGCGGACTACAGGGTTGGAATCAGCCCCAGCATTTT.

In this sample, this clonotype is medium-sized (0.01 to 0.1%). The gene calls are TRBV12-3 or TRBV12-4 and TRBJ1-5; perhaps TRBD1 as D (5 bases). V was shortened by 3 bases and J by 1 base, with 10 bases between the two germline ends. The CDR3 has 15 amino acids. The CDR3 is CASSFGTSSNQPQHF. For the CDR3, the DNA is TGTGCCAGCAGTTTTGGGACTTCGAGCAATCAGCCCCAGCATTTT.

This clonotype was detected only once. The chain carries TRBV9 and TRBJ1-6; possibly TRBD1 for D (6 bases). There are 16 residues in the CDR3. Germline CDR1 and CDR2: SGDLS and YYNGEE. The ends were cut back, 5 bases at V and 5 bases at J, with 17 bases in the middle. The CDR3 DNA sequence: TGTGCCAGCAGAAGGGGGGACTTGACGGATAATTCACCCCTCCACTTT. Translating gives CASRRGDLTDNSPLHF.

By share of the sample, this clonotype is medium-sized. This chain links TRBV18 with TRBJ2-3; TRBD1 matches at 8 bases. Germline V CDR1 and CDR2: KGHSH, LQKENI. This CDR3 has 15 residues. Losses at the gene ends were 2 bases for V and 4 bases for J; bases not matched to a gene: 5. This CDR3 reads CASSPEQGVADTQYF. The CDR3 region has the DNA TGTGCCAGCTCACCAGAACAGGGGGTCGCAGATACGCAGTATTTT.

This clonotype has ten or more counts. The chain has TRBV5-1 and TRBJ1-1; D ambiguous. This CDR3 is 14 amino acids long. The ends were cut back, 2 bases at V and 1 base at J, with 9 bases in the middle. The germline V gene encodes CDR1 SGHRS and CDR2 YFSETQ. The CDR3 sequence is CASSFHGENTEAFF. CDR3 nucleotide sequence: TGCGCCAGCAGCTTCCATGGAGAGAACACTGAAGCTTTCTTT. The variable domain in full, completed from reference TRBV5-1 and TRBJ1-1, reads KAGVTQTPRYLIKTRGQQVTLSCSPISGHRSVSWYQQTPGQGLQFLFEYFSETQRNKGNFPGRFSGRQFSNSRSEMNVSTLELGDSALYLCASSFHGENTEAFFGQGTRLTVV.

This clonotype was found many times. The chain joins TRBV6-1 to TRBJ2-7; the D is unclear. Per the germline V gene, CDR1 is MNHNS and CDR2 is SASEGT. Between the trimmed V and J ends, which lost 7 bases and 5 bases, there was a span of 15 bases. This CDR3 spans 13 amino acids. The CDR3 sequence is CASTIPPLNEQYF. The CDR3 bases are TGTGCCAGCACCATCCCCCCTCTCAACGAGCAGTACTTC.

This clonotype was seen at least ten times. The rearrangement joins TRBV7-2 to TRBJ2-1, with 7 bases aligning to TRBD1. Germline V gene sequence: CDR1 SGHTA, CDR2 FQGNSA. V shed 5 bases, J shed 5 bases, and the junction held 3 bases outside the gene matches. This CDR3 region has 13 residues. CDR3 protein: CASSRGQDNEQFF. The CDR3 DNA reads TGTGCCAGCAGCCGCGGACAGGACAATGAGCAGTTCTTC.

This clonotype was recorded at least ten times. The CDR3 here is CASSGTGGGEQYF. CDR3 DNA sequence: TGTGCCAGTTCCGGGACAGGGGGCGGGGAGCAGTACTTC. The rearrangement links TRBV2 to TRBJ2-7; 12 positions agree with TRBD1. This CDR3 has 13 residues. With V trimmed by 9 bases and J by 7 bases, 7 bases remained unmatched. Germline CDR1 SNHLY, CDR2 FYNNEI. The whole variable domain, filled in from reference TRBV2 and TRBJ2-7, reads EPEVTQTPSHQVTQMGQEVILRCVPISNHLYFYWYRQILGQKVEFLVSFYNNEISEKSEIFDDQFSVERPDGSNFTLKIRSTKLEDSAMYFCASSGTGGGEQYFGPGTRLTVT.

This clonotype showed up many times. The gene calls are TRBV4-1 and TRBJ1-3; no definite D call. The CDR3 sequence is 18 residues long. Germline values: CDR1 MGHRA, CDR2 YSYEKL. Deletions cut 5 bases from V and 0 bases from J, with 20 bases between. The CDR3, as DNA: TGCGCCAGCAGCTTCTACAAATTCGACCGGAGCTCTGGAAACACCATATATTTT. Its translation: CASSFYKFDRSSGNTIYF.